This TCR beta chain is from a study of cytomegalovirus exposure and HLA in healthy donors. Study-wide findings and caveats: The records held CMV serostatus as the only immune exposure information. A later analysis by the authors found several of the most significant clusters apparently linked to common viral pathogens. There were approximately 150 TCR beta chains listed as cytomegalovirus-associated.

Amplification used 60 Vbeta primers and 13 Jbeta primers. TCRdb's table, derived via immunoSEQ multiplex PCR, lists solely in-frame clones and lacks some. The sample consists of about 130,000 clones, over 9.5% of them appearing once. Nominally healthy donors provided the samples, though records likely missed some immune exposures. The V segment lost 3 bases and the J segment 5 bases; nucleotides outside the gene matches: 9. The CDR3 totals 16 residues. Looked up from germline, CDR1 is SGHRS and CDR2 is YFSETQ. Regarding this clone: What it binds is not known.

The sample consisted of PBMCs. This chain uses TRBV5-1 with TRBJ2-3; 10 bases align to TRBD1. The sequence was collected from a woman aged 18-35 years in good health and CMV-seropositive. CDR3 protein: CASSYGRGQGRDTQYF. The CDR3, as DNA: TGCGCCAGCAGCTACGGACGGGGACAGGGGAGAGATACGCAGTATTTT.